A selection of T cell receptor beta chains follows, all from one sample in a study of blood T cell repertoires in COVID-19. The method was immunoSEQ multiplex PCR; TCRdb's version includes in-frame clones alone and lacks a portion of them. This sample has roughly 120,000 clones, with 92% found just once. The sample comprised peripheral blood. These receptors originate from a man aged 45-60 years with COVID-19, enrolled during active disease. Both conserved end residues are part of each CDR3. A D gene is named only where the DNA matches it firmly. Rows may omit the clone size; those that give it use once, few, many or a size class.

>TRBD2|NA|TRBJ2-2|TRBV7-2
TGTGCCAGCAGCTTAAGAATCAGCGGGAGCACCGGGGAGCTGTTTTTT
CASSLRISGSTGELFF
>TRBD2|NA|TRBJ2-3|TRBV10-3
TGTGCCATCAAAGGCGGGGGGGATACGCAGTATTTT
CAIKGGGDTQYF
>NA|NA|TRBJ2-1|TRBV24-1
TGTGCCACCAGTGGCACAGGGATGCATGAGCAGTTCTTC
CATSGTGMHEQFF
>NA|NA|TRBJ2-5|TRBV7-3
TGTGCCAGCAGCTTATCAACAGGGCAAGAGACCCAGTACTTC
CASSLSTGQETQYF
>NA|NA|TRBJ2-6|TRBV13
TGTGCCAGCAGCCCCACCGGACATTTCTCTGGGGCCAACGTCCTGACTTTC
CASSPTGHFSGANVLTF
>NA|few|TRBJ2-1|TRBV7-3
TGTGCCAGCAGCTTAATCAGCAGGAATGAGCAGTTCTTC
CASSLISRNEQFF
>TRBD1|NA|TRBJ2-3|TRBV19
TGTGCCAGTAGGGGGACAGTGATCGCAGATACGCAGTATTTT
CASRGTVIADTQYF
>NA|NA|TRBJ2-3|TRBV24-1
TGTGCCACCAGTGACCTGAGAGATCTGGAGTCGGTGGATACGCAGTATTTT
CATSDLRDLESVDTQYF
>NA|NA|TRBJ2-5|TRBV5-1
TGCGCCAGCAGCGGTAGAGGAGAGACCCAGTACTTC
CASSGRGETQYF
>NA|NA|TRBJ2-3|TRBV6-1
TGTGCCAGCAGTGAATCGAACAGGGCAGATACGCAGTATTTT
CASSESNRADTQYF
>NA|NA|TRBJ2-4|TRBV18
TGTGCCAGCTCCCCAGGTGAGGGCGGACTAGCCAAAAACATTCAGTACTTC
CASSPGEGGLAKNIQYF
>NA|NA|TRBJ1-2|TRBV4-2
TGTGCCAGCAGCCAAGGGGAACAGGGATGGTTGGGCTACACCTTC
CASSQGEQGWLGYTF
>TRBD2|NA|TRBJ2-5|TRBV7-9
TGTGCCAGCAGCCCGCTAGCGGGAGGACGAGAGACCCAGTACTTC
CASSPLAGGRETQYF
>TRBD2|NA|TRBJ2-1|TRBV4-3
TGCGCCAGCAGCCAAGATAGGACTAGCGGTAGGAATGAGCAGTTCTTC
CASSQDRTSGRNEQFF
>NA|NA|TRBJ2-3|TRBV5-4
TGTGCCAGCAGCTTGGCCGGGCGGGCGGGCACAGATACGCAGTATTTT
CASSLAGRAGTDTQYF
>TRBD2|NA|TRBJ2-7|TRBV9
TGTGCCAGCAGCGTAGAAAGCGGGAACTCCTACGAGCAGTACTTC
CASSVESGNSYEQYF
>TRBD1|NA|TRBJ1-2|TRBV5-6
TGTGCCAGCAGCCCAGGACAGGGGGATAACTATGGCTACACCTTC
CASSPGQGDNYGYTF
>TRBD1|NA|TRBJ1-4|TRBV3-1/TRBV3-2
TGTGCCAGCAGCCGGACGAGACAGGGCGGTAATGAAAAACTGTTTTTT
CASSRTRQGGNEKLFF
>NA|NA|TRBJ1-1|TRBV28
TGTGCCAGCATCCCACACGAGAACACTGAAGCTTTCTTT
CASIPHENTEAFF
>NA|NA|TRBJ1-5|TRBV2
TGTGCCAGCAGTGACCCCAGGCCACTGGATCAGCCCCAGCATTTT
CASSDPRPLDQPQHF
>NA|NA|TRBJ1-4|TRBV24-1
TGTGCCACCAGTGATCCCCGGCAGGGCGCGGAAAAACTGTTTTTT
CATSDPRQGAEKLFF
>NA|NA|TRBJ2-3|TRBV15
TGTGCCACCAGCAGAGATCGAGCGTCCTCAGATACGCAGTATTTT
CATSRDRASSDTQYF
>NA|NA|TRBJ1-3|TRBV18
TGTGCCAGCTCACCTACGGACAAGGGTAATGGAAACACCATATATTTT
CASSPTDKGNGNTIYF
>TRBD2|NA|TRBJ2-1|TRBV6-1
TGTGCCAGCAGTGAGGCCGGGGCGGGAGTATTGAGTGAGCAGTTCTTC
CASSEAGAGVLSEQFF
>NA|NA|TRBJ2-5|TRBV19
TGTGCCAGTAGTTTACAGGGCGGCGAGACCCAGTACTTC
CASSLQGGETQYF
>TRBD2|NA|TRBJ2-5|TRBV3-1/TRBV3-2
TGTGCCAGCAGCCAAGGCCTAGCGGGAAATCAAGAGACCCAGTACTTC
CASSQGLAGNQETQYF
>TRBD2|NA|TRBJ2-1|TRBV5-1
TGCGCCAGCAGCACCGGGACTAGCGGGATTGAGCAGTTCTTC
CASSTGTSGIEQFF
>NA|NA|TRBJ2-7|TRBV5-1
TGCGCCAGCAGCGGGGCGGGAACGTCCCACGAGCAGTACTTC
CASSGAGTSHEQYF
>NA|NA|TRBJ2-5|TRBV5-5
TGTGCCAGCAGCTTGGAAGGGGTCAGCCAAGAGACCCAGTACTTC
CASSLEGVSQETQYF
>NA|NA|TRBJ1-1|TRBV6-6
TGTGCCAGCAGTTACCGCCGGGGTAACACTGAAGCTTTCTTT
CASSYRRGNTEAFF
>NA|NA|TRBJ2-1|TRBV12-3/TRBV12-4
TGTGCCAGCAGCCTGACTAGACTTGATGAGCAGTTCTTC
CASSLTRLDEQFF
>NA|NA|TRBJ1-2|TRBV11-1
TGTGCCAGCAGCTTACAGGAAGGTGATGGCTACACCTTC
CASSLQEGDGYTF
>NA|NA|TRBJ1-4|TRBV7-9
TGTGCCAGCAGCTTAGCAGCAGGGGTAAATGAAAAACTGTTTTTT
CASSLAAGVNEKLFF
>NA|NA|TRBJ2-3|TRBV18
TGTGCCAGCTCACCGAAAGCGGAGATGACAGATACGCAGTATTTT
CASSPKAEMTDTQYF
>TRBD1|NA|TRBJ2-1|TRBV7-9
TGTGCCAGCAGCCGAACAGGGGTGCGTAGCTCCTACAATGAGCAGTTCTTC
CASSRTGVRSSYNEQFF
>NA|NA|TRBJ2-3|TRBV29-1
TGCAGCGTTGAATCCCAGGGGACAGATACGCAGTATTTT
CSVESQGTDTQYF
>TRBD2|NA|TRBJ2-1|TRBV5-1
TGCGCCAGCAAGGAGGGACTACTCACCTACAATGAGCAGTTCTTC
CASKEGLLTYNEQFF